These T cell receptor beta chains were read from a single sample in a study of T cells in localized non-small cell lung cancer. Sequenced by immunoSEQ multiplex PCR; TCRdb stores in-frame clones only, minus some. The table records 45,000 or so clones, 86% of them present only once. The input for sequencing was PBMCs, taken before any cancer treatment. The receptors here all came from a man between 35 and 75 years old with stage II lung adenocarcinoma. CDR3s include the opening cysteine and the closing phenylalanine or tryptophan. Each record gives: clone size, V gene, CDR3 protein. Not all rows give a size; the values are once, few, many and, for expanded clones, a class.

size: .; V: TRBV2; CDR3: CASKGPANTGELFF
size: .; V: TRBV6-4; CDR3: CASSPSPNYGYTF
size: .; V: TRBV5-5; CDR3: CASSLIGHGETQYF
size: .; V: TRBV7-9; CDR3: CASSFRQGISTEAFF
size: .; V: TRBV5-1; CDR3: CASSPLGPPTDTQYF
size: .; V: TRBV4-2; CDR3: CASSQDGLAGGLVNTGELFF
size: .; V: TRBV2; CDR3: CASKGVSSYNEQFF
size: .; V: TRBV11-2; CDR3: CASSLLGSQETQYF
size: .; V: TRBV5-1; CDR3: CASSLQGFGGNTEAFF
size: .; V: TRBV30; CDR3: CAWSFGEGGRSPLHF
size: once; V: TRBV7-8; CDR3: CASSFAGAGNTIYF
size: .; V: TRBV6-6; CDR3: CASSWGGGGPRDTQYF
size: once; V: TRBV6-1; CDR3: CASSESSGANVLTF
size: .; V: TRBV27; CDR3: CASSLLAGDSPLHF
size: .; V: TRBV5-4; CDR3: CASSPGQGLISSSYNEQFF